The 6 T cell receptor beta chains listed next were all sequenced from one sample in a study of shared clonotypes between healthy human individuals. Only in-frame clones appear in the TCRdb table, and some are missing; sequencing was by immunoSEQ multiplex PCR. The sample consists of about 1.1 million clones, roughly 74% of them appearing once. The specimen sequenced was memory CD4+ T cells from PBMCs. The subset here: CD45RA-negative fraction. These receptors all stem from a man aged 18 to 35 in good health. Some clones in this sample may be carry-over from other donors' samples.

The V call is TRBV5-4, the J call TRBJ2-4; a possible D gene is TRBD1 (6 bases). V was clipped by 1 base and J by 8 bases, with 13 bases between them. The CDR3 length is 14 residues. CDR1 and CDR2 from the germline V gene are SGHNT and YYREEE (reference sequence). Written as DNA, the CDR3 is TGTGCCAGCAGCTTGACTCGACAGGAGGACATTCAGTACTTC. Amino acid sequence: CASSLTRQEDIQYF.

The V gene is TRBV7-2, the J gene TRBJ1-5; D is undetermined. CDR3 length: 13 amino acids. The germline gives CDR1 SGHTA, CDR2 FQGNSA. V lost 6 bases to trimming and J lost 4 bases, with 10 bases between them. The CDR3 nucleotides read TGTGCCAGCAGTCCAACCGTTAATCAGCCCCAGCATTTT. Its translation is CASSPTVNQPQHF. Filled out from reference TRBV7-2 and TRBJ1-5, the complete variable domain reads GAGVSQSPSNKVTEKGKDVELRCDPISGHTALYWYRQSLGQGLEFLIYFQGNSAPDKSGLPSDRFSAERTGGSVSTLTIQRTQQEDSAVYLCASSPTVNQPQHFGDGTRLSIL.

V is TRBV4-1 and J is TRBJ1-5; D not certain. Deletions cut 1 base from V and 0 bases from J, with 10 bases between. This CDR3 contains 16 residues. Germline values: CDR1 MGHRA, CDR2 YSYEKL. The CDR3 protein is CASSQGYGYSNQPQHF. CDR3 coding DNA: TGCGCCAGCAGCCAAGGGTACGGCTATAGCAATCAGCCCCAGCATTTT.

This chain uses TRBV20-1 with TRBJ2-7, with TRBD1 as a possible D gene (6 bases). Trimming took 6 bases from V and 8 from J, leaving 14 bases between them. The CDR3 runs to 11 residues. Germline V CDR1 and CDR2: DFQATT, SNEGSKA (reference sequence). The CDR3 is CSAPIQGKQYF. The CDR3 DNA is TGCAGTGCCCCTATACAGGGCAAGCAGTACTTC.

Here the CDR3 reads CASSPIRQGENQPQHF. The CDR3 coding sequence is TGTGCCAGCAGTCCAATAAGACAGGGGGAGAATCAGCCCCAGCATTTT. The chain employs TRBV27 and TRBJ1-5; 9 nucleotides match TRBD1. This CDR3 has 16 residues. Germline V gives CDR1 MNHEY, CDR2 SMNVEV (reference sequence). V was pared by 5 bases and J by 4 bases, with 9 bases of the junction left unmatched.

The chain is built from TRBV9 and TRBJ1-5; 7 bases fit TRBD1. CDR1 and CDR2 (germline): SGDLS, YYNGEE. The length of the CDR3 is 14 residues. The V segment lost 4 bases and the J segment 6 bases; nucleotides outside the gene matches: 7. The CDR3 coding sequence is TGTGCCAGCAGCTCCCAGACAGGGCTTCAGCCCCAGCATTTT. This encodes CASSSQTGLQPQHF.